In this sample, the clone carrying this TCR beta chain turned up a few times. Its target is unknown. Template switching with 5'RACE generated the TCR cDNA and added a universal primer site and UMIs. TCRdb processed the 5' RACE reads anew with MiXCR; each CDR3 protein has one entry. The sample has 450,000 to 550,000 distinct CDR3 sequences, 15% to 20% seen once. This sample was included in a study of T cells after yellow fever vaccination. Study results and caveats: The secondary T-cell response peaked on day 5, not day 15, but was weaker. Clones that expanded after primary vaccination mostly reappeared after the booster (over 95% CD4, approximately 87% CD8).

This sample comprised PBMCs, obtained 15 days after the yellow fever booster vaccination. This TCR was sampled from a man aged 25-45 years who received the YFV17D yellow fever vaccine.

CDR3 in amino acids: CASNMNSYEQYF. The CDR3 nucleotides are TGTGCCAGCAACATGAACTCCTACGAGCAGTACTTC. The J gene is TRBJ2-7, the V gene TRBV7-2, with unresolved D. Germline V CDR1 and CDR2: SGHTA, FQGNSA. The CDR3 extends over 12 amino acids. Trimming took off 7 bases at V and 0 bases at J, with 7 bases between the two ends. Together with reference TRBV7-2 and TRBJ2-7, the CDR3 gives the full variable domain: GAGVSQSPSNKVTEKGKDVELRCDPISGHTALYWYRQSLGQGLEFLIYFQGNSAPDKSGLPSDRFSAERTGGSVSTLTIQRTQQEDSAVYLCASNMNSYEQYFGPGTRLTVT.